Shown below are 7 T cell receptor beta chains from a single sample sequenced in a study of persistence of HIV-infected CD4 T cells. Sequencing used immunoSEQ version 4 in survey mode. Only in-frame clones appear in the TCRdb table, and some are missing; sequencing was by immunoSEQ multiplex PCR. The sample has roughly 60,000 clones; 65% to 80% are singletons. An overlapping HIV-1 Gag peptide pool stimulated these cells at 1 ug/peptide/mL. Sorted nonresponding memory CD4+ T cells were CD40L-negative, CD69-negative, CD45RO-high. Their cognate antigens are unknown. The sample here was CD4+ T cells sorted from PBMCs after approximately 19-hour stimulation, taken from a patient who received antiretroviral therapy. The receptors originated from an adult man with HIV who was CMV-seropositive.

This chain connects TRBV5-1 to TRBJ2-1; D may be TRBD1 (5 bases). V was shortened by 2 bases and J by 5 bases, with 8 bases between the two germline ends. The CDR3 loop spans 13 amino acids. CDR1 is SGHRS, CDR2 YFSETQ, per germline. The CDR3 DNA reads TGCGCCAGCAGCTTTGGGGCTCACAATGAGCAGTTCTTC. Translating it yields CASSFGAHNEQFF.

This chain links TRBV28 with TRBJ2-4; TRBD1 is a possible D gene (8 bases). V lost 6 bases to trimming and J lost 3 bases, with 12 bases between them. The CDR3 length is 14 residues. CDR1 MDHEN and CDR2 SYDVKM come from the germline V gene. CDR3 residues: CASRAGQVKNIQYF. CDR3 bases: TGTGCCAGCAGAGCGGGACAGGTCAAAAACATTCAGTACTTC.

J is TRBJ1-2 and V is TRBV24-1; no definite D call. This CDR3 is built from 15 residues. CDR1 is KGHDR, CDR2 SFDVKD, per germline. Trimming took 3 bases from V and 4 from J, leaving 14 bases between them. The CDR3 region is CATSDHSSGLYGYTF. The DNA of the CDR3 is TGTGCCACCAGTGATCACAGTAGCGGGCTCTATGGCTACACCTTC.

This clone occurred once. CDR3 coding DNA: TGTGCCAGCAGCCCAAGGGGATCCTCTGGAAACACCATATATTTT. This encodes CASSPRGSSGNTIYF. The chain employs TRBV7-2 and TRBJ1-3; the D gene is possibly TRBD1 (5 bases). CDR3 length: 15 amino acids. Germline CDR1 SGHTA, CDR2 FQGNSA. Trimming pared 5 bases from V and 0 bases from J, leaving 11 bases between.

The V call is TRBV27, the J call TRBJ2-6; TRBD1 matches 11 bases. Losses at the gene ends were 5 bases for V and 7 bases for J; bases not matched to a gene: 4. The CDR3 spans 15 residues. Germline values: CDR1 MNHEY, CDR2 SMNVEV (reference sequence). The CDR3: CASSIGTGGANVLTF. The CDR3 bases are TGTGCCAGCAGTATCGGGACAGGGGGTGCCAACGTCCTGACTTTC. Drawing the rest from reference TRBV27 and TRBJ2-6, the complete variable domain is EAQVTQNPRYLITVTGKKLTVTCSQNMNHEYMSWYRQDPGLGLRQIYYSMNVEVTDKGDVPEGYKVSRKEKRNFPLILESPSPNQTSLYFCASSIGTGGANVLTFGAGSRLTVL.

The genes are TRBV5-1 and TRBJ2-1; D unclear. The CDR3 consists of 15 residues. Germline CDR1 is SGHRS and CDR2 is YFSETQ. Trimming removed 0 bases at V and 8 bases at J, with 15 bases between. CDR3 region: CASSLGGTPGDEQFF. The CDR3 DNA reads TGCGCCAGCAGCTTGGGGGGTACCCCGGGCGATGAGCAGTTCTTC.

In nucleotides, the CDR3 is TGTGCCAGCAGCCAAGCCTCTGAAAAACTGTTTTTT. It specifies CASSQASEKLFF. The rearrangement uses TRBV3-1 (or the pseudogene TRBV3-2) and TRBJ1-4; no clear D. V was clipped by 1 base and J by 7 bases, with 4 bases between them. Germline loops: CDR1 LGHDT, CDR2 YNNKEL (reference sequence). The CDR3 sequence is 12 residues long.